The T cell receptor beta chain under discussion was sequenced for a study of cytomegalovirus exposure and HLA in healthy donors. On this clone itself: The antigen is unknown.

The CDR3 is 13 amino acids. Germline V gene lookup returns CDR1 SGHNT and CDR2 YENEEA. With V trimmed by 3 bases and J by 7 bases, 4 bases remained unmatched. General study points: In vitro assays verified that three CMV-associated chains recognized CMV antigens specifically.

PCR used 60 Vbeta primers and 13 Jbeta primers. Original analysis: Later, tens of millions of unique TCR beta chains were counted in an analysis, and about 12 million of them were shared. The table came from immunoSEQ multiplex PCR; TCRdb's copy has only in-frame clones and leaves some out. D and trimming come from the DNA, and the V and J calls and clone size come from that table. Among 90,000 to 100,000 clones listed, 69% were seen once. Sample: PBMCs. V usage is TRBV11-3 and J usage is TRBJ2-7; TRBD1 matches at 9 bases. The clonotype originates from a female donor in good health and CMV-seronegative. The DNA for the CDR3 is TGTGCCAGCAGCTTGGGGACAGGGAGGGAGCAGTACTTC. This sequence encodes CASSLGTGREQYF.